Listed here are 21 T cell receptor beta chains from one sample, sequenced in a study of CD8 T cells in Susac syndrome. Random hexamers were used to reverse transcribe 0.5 to 1 ug of RNA. TCRdb redid the calling of the immunoSEQ multiplex PCR reads with MiXCR, one entry per CDR3 protein. The table includes fewer than 250,000 distinct CDR3 sequences, roughly nine tenths detected once. The sample taken for sequencing was CD8+ T cells from PBMCs. The receptors originated from a human donor with multiple sclerosis.

The genes are TRBV29-1 and TRBJ2-1, with D perhaps TRBD1 or TRBD2 (5 bases each). V shed 2 bases and J shed 0 bases, with 11 bases lying between them. Germline V gene data show CDR1 as SQVTM and CDR2 as ANQGSEA. CDR3 size: 15 residues. The chain's CDR3 is CSVERGESSYNEQFF. The CDR3 DNA follows: TGCAGCGTTGAACGAGGGGAGAGCTCCTACAATGAGCAGTTCTTC.

The chain is built from TRBV4-1 and TRBJ2-4; D is uncertain. The germline gives CDR1 MGHRA, CDR2 YSYEKL. V was shortened by 1 base and J by 2 bases, with 12 bases between the two germline ends. CDR3 size: 16 residues. The CDR3 DNA sequence: TGCGCCAGCAGCCAAGGACTTTTATTCACCAAAAACATTCAGTACTTC. Protein product: CASSQGLLFTKNIQYF.

This chain links TRBV4-3 with TRBJ2-7, with a possible D match to TRBD2 (5 bases). Per germline, CDR1 LGHNA and CDR2 YSLEER. V shed 4 bases and J shed 0 bases, with 10 bases lying between them. The CDR3 consists of 14 residues. As DNA, the CDR3 is TGCGCCAGCAGCCCGCGGGCGAGCTCCTACGAGCAGTACTTC. Its protein product is CASSPRASSYEQYF.

This sequence joins TRBV28 and TRBJ1-5; no firm D call. Trimming removed 5 bases at V and 3 bases at J, with 8 bases between. The length of the CDR3 is 13 residues. Germline V gives CDR1 MDHEN, CDR2 SYDVKM. CDR3 loop: CASSPLNNQPQHF. CDR3 nucleotide sequence: TGTGCCAGCAGTCCCCTGAACAATCAGCCCCAGCATTTT.

A single count supports this clonotype. V gene TRBV27 combines with J gene TRBJ2-5; 12 bases agree with TRBD1. This CDR3 contains 17 residues. In germline, CDR1 is MNHEY, CDR2 SMNVEV (reference sequence). Unmatched junction bases numbered 14, after V lost 6 bases and J lost 6 bases. CDR3 DNA: TGTGCCAGCAGACGCAATGGTGGGACAGGGGGCTGGCAGACCCAGTACTTC. Its translation: CASRRNGGTGGWQTQYF.

The chain joins TRBV9 to TRBJ1-1; no clear D. Looked up from germline, CDR1 is SGDLS and CDR2 is YYNGEE. There are 13 residues in the CDR3. The V and J ends lost 4 bases and 1 base respectively, with 8 bases between them. CDR3 nucleotides: TGTGCCAGCAGCCCAACTCAGAACACTGAAGCTTTCTTT. Protein product: CASSPTQNTEAFF.

The rearrangement joins TRBV5-8 to TRBJ1-2, with D perhaps TRBD1 (5 bases). The CDR3 has 13 residues. Trimming cost V 2 bases and J 8 bases, with 13 bases left between them. The germline CDR1 and CDR2 sequences are SGHTS and YDEGEE. CDR3 DNA: TGTGCCAGCAGCTTAACGGGGGAAGGGGGCTACACCTTC. Amino acid sequence: CASSLTGEGGYTF.

The CDR3 loop is CASSVGSGSIQYF. In DNA, the CDR3 is TGTGCCAGCAGCGTAGGTTCAGGATCGATTCAGTACTTC. The chain joins TRBV9 to TRBJ2-4; no reliable D call. Trimming took 0 bases from V and 10 from J, leaving 11 bases between them. The germline V gene encodes CDR1 SGDLS and CDR2 YYNGEE. CDR3 length: 13 amino acids.

In its sample, this clonotype was seen once. The CDR3 reads CASSLGLGTSYGYTF. The CDR3 DNA reads as TGTGCCAGCAGCTTGGGATTGGGGACGTCCTATGGCTACACCTTC. The gene calls are TRBV5-6 and TRBJ1-2, with TRBD1 as a possible D gene (5 bases). The CDR3 extends over 15 amino acids. V lost 0 bases and J 4 bases, leaving 13 bases between the germline ends. The V gene's germline CDR1 is SGHDT and CDR2 YYEEEE.

This clonotype was found once. For the CDR3, the DNA is TGCGCCAGCAGCTTGAAGGGGCCTAGCAATCAGCCCCAGCATTTT. This translates into CASSLKGPSNQPQHF. The V call is TRBV5-1, the J call TRBJ1-5; maybe TRBD1 (5 bases). Deletions cut 1 base from V and 0 bases from J, with 8 bases between. The germline V gene encodes CDR1 SGHRS and CDR2 YFSETQ. The CDR3 totals 15 residues.

The rearrangement links TRBV3-1 to TRBJ2-1; TRBD2 aligns across 8 bases. Trimming cost V 1 base and J 0 bases; bases outside gene matches: 17. CDR1 is LGHDT and CDR2 is YNNKEL in the germline V gene (reference sequence). This CDR3 region has 21 residues. In DNA form, the CDR3 reads TGTGCCAGCAGCCAAGTAGCGTCAGGGGTGGCGGGGGGTGGCTCCTACAATGAGCAGTTCTTC. It translates to CASSQVASGVAGGGSYNEQFF.

In nucleotides, the CDR3 is TGCAGCGTTGAGGGGACAGACTCGAGCTCCTACAATGAGCAGTTCTTC. This translates into CSVEGTDSSSYNEQFF. The rearrangement links TRBV29-1 to TRBJ2-1; 7 positions match TRBD1. CDR3 length equals 16 residues. Trimming at V came to 3 bases and at J to 0 bases, leaving 8 bases not matched to a gene. From germline, CDR1 is SQVTM and CDR2 ANQGSEA.

V gene TRBV29-1 combines with J gene TRBJ1-2; a weak D match, TRBD1 (5 bases). Trimming stripped 3 bases from V and 4 bases from J, with 12 bases between. Germline CDR1 and CDR2: SQVTM and ANQGSEA. The CDR3 totals 13 residues. CDR3 nucleotides: TGCAGCGTTGAGGGACGACCGAGCTATGGCTACACCTTC. As protein: CSVEGRPSYGYTF.

This clonotype was recorded once. The rearrangement links TRBV7-2 to TRBJ1-6, with TRBD1 as a possible D gene (6 bases). The CDR3 is made up of 17 amino acids. The germline gives CDR1 SGHTA, CDR2 FQGNSA. V lost 5 bases, J lost 3 bases, and 17 bases lay in between. DNA for the CDR3: TGTGCCAGCAGCCCTAGCCTTCACAGGGACTATAATTCACCCCTCCACTTT. This gives the protein CASSPSLHRDYNSPLHF.

The chain carries TRBV5-4 and TRBJ1-1; D is possibly TRBD1 (5 bases). The CDR3 runs 12 residues. Germline loops: CDR1 SGHNT, CDR2 YYREEE (reference sequence). Deletions cut 4 bases from V and 6 bases from J, with 10 bases between. In nucleotides, the CDR3 is TGTGCCAGCAGCCTGGACACCGCTGAAGCTTTCTTT. Translated: CASSLDTAEAFF.

This clonotype has just one count. The gene calls are TRBV7-6 and TRBJ1-2; 8 nucleotides agree with TRBD1. The CDR3 covers 15 residues. Germline V gene data show CDR1 as SGHVS and CDR2 as FNYEAQ. V lost 1 base to trimming and J lost 6 bases; unmatched junction nucleotides: 7. CDR3 in amino acids: CASSLGPGQGDGYTF. The CDR3 DNA sequence: TGTGCCAGCAGCTTAGGCCCTGGACAGGGAGATGGCTACACCTTC.

The chain is built from TRBV7-2 and TRBJ2-1, with D uncertain. From germline, CDR1 is SGHTA and CDR2 FQGNSA. The CDR3 length is 12 residues. The V end lost 11 bases, the J end lost 4 bases, and 12 bases lay between the germline ends. CDR3: CALEAEYNEQFF. CDR3 bases: TGTGCCTTAGAGGCTGAATACAATGAGCAGTTCTTC.

The chain uses TRBV7-9 and TRBJ2-5; D might be TRBD2 (6 bases). The CDR3 length is 15 residues. V lost 5 bases to trimming and J lost 5 bases, with 18 bases between them. Germline V gives CDR1 SEHNR, CDR2 FQNEAQ (reference sequence). In DNA, the CDR3 is TGTGCCAGCAGCCTCCTTTCCGGGACTCAGGAGACCCAGTACTTC. Amino acid sequence: CASSLLSGTQETQYF.

Worth noting for this clonotype: The junction differs from germline at one of its ends, possibly a read error. This chain joins TRBV7-9 and TRBJ1-3, with D perhaps TRBD1 (5 bases). The germline gives CDR1 SEHNR, CDR2 FQNEAQ (reference sequence). CDR3 size: 15 residues. The CDR3 spells CASSLRRDSENTIYF. The DNA of the CDR3 is TGTGCCAGCAGCTTAAGGAGGGACTCTGAAAACACCATATATTTT.

This chain links TRBV19 with TRBJ2-2; D perhaps matches TRBD1 (6 bases). This CDR3 has 15 residues. Germline CDR1 reads LNHDA; CDR2 reads SQIVND (reference sequence). Trimming left V 6 bases short and J 4 bases short, with 15 bases between. Here the CDR3 reads CASRGAGLSTGELFF. DNA for the CDR3: TGTGCCAGTAGGGGGGCAGGGCTGTCCACCGGGGAGCTGTTTTTT.

This clonotype was seen a few times. The CDR3 bases are TGTGCCAGCAGTTACCTAACTAGCACAGATACGCAGTATTTT. Translated: CASSYLTSTDTQYF. The chain links TRBV6-6 to TRBJ2-3; no clear D gene. The germline gives CDR1 MNHNY, CDR2 SVGAGI (reference sequence). Trimming cost V 2 bases and J 0 bases, with 6 bases left between them. The CDR3 is 14 amino acids.